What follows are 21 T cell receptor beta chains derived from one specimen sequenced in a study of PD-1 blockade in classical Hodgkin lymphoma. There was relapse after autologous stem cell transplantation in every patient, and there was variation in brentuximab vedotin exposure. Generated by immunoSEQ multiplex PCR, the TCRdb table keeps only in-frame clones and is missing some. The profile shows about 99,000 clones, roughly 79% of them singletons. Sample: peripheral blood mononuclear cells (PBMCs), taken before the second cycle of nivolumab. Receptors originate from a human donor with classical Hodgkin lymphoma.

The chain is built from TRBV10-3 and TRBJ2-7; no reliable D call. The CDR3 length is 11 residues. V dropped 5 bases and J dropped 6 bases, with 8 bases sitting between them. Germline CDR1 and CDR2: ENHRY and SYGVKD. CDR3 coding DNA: TGTGCCATCAGTTATCTCGGCGAGCAGTACTTC. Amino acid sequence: CAISYLGEQYF.

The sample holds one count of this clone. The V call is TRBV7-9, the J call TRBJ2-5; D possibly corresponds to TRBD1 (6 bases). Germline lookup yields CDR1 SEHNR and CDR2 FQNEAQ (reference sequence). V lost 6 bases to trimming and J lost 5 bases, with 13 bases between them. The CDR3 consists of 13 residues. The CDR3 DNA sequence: TGTGCCAGCAGTTCAGGGGCAGGGGAGACCCAGTACTTC. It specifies CASSSGAGETQYF.

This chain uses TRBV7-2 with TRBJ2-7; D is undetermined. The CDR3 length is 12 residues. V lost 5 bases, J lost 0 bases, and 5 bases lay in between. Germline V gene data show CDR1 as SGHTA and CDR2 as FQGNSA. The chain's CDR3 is CASSASSYEQYF. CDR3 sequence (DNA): TGTGCCAGCAGCGCTAGCTCCTACGAGCAGTACTTC.

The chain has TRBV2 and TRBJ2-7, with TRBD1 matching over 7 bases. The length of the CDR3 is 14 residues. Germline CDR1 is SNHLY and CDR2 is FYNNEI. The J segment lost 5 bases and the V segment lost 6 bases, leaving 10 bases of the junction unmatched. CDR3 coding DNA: TGTGCCAGCAGCGCCCTGAGTACAGGGGACGAGCAGTACTTC. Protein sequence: CASSALSTGDEQYF.

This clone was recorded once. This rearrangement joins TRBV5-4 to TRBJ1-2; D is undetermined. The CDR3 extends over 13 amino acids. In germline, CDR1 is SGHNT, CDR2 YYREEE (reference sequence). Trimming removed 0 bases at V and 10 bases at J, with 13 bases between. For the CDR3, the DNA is TGTGCCAGCAGCTTGGCCGGGGTCGGCAACTACACCTTC. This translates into CASSLAGVGNYTF.

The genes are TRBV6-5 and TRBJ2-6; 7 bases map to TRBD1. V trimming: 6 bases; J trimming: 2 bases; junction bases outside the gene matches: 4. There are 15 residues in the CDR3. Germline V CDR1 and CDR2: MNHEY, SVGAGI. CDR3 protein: CASSPDRAGANVLTF. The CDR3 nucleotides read TGTGCCAGCAGCCCCGACAGGGCTGGGGCCAACGTCCTGACTTTC.

The CDR3 loop is CASSQDSVPGELFF. Here the CDR3 DNA reads TGCGCCAGCAGCCAAGACAGTGTGCCCGGGGAGCTGTTTTTT. The J gene is TRBJ2-2, the V gene TRBV4-1; D call uncertain. The CDR3 covers 14 residues. With 0 bases removed from V and 6 bases from J, the gap between germline ends came to 8 bases. The germline V gene encodes CDR1 MGHRA and CDR2 YSYEKL.

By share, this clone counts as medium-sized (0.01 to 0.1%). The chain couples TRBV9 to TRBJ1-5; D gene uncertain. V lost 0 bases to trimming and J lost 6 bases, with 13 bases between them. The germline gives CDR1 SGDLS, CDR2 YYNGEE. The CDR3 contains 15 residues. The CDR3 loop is CASSVADSLGQPQHF. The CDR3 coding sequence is TGTGCCAGCAGCGTAGCGGACTCACTAGGTCAGCCCCAGCATTTT.

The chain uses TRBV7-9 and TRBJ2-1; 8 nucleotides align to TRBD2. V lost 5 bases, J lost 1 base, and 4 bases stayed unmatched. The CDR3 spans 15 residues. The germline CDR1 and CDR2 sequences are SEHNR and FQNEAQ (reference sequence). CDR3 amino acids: CASSPRLASYNEQFF. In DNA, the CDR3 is TGTGCCAGCAGCCCCCGACTAGCGTCCTACAATGAGCAGTTCTTC.

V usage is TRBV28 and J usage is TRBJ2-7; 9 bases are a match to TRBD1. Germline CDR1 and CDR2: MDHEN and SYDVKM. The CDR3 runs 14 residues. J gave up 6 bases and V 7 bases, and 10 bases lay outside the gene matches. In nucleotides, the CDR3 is TGTGCCAGCATCCGGGACAGGGTTTCTGTCGAGCAGTACTTC. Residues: CASIRDRVSVEQYF.

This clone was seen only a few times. DNA of the CDR3: TGTGCCTGGAGTGTAAGCCACTACGAGCAGTACTTC. Translated: CAWSVSHYEQYF. This chain uses TRBV30 with TRBJ2-7; no firm D call. The length of the CDR3 is 12 residues. Germline CDR1 GTSNPN, CDR2 SVGIG (reference sequence). V gave up 0 bases and J gave up 3 bases, with 6 bases separating them.

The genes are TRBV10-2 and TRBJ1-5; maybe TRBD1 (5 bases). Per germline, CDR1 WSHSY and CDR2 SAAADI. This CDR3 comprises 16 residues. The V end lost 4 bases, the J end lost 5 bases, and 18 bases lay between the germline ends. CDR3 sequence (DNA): TGCGCCAGCAGTGGGAGCGATACACCGGGGGATCAGCCCCAGCATTTT. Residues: CASSGSDTPGDQPQHF.

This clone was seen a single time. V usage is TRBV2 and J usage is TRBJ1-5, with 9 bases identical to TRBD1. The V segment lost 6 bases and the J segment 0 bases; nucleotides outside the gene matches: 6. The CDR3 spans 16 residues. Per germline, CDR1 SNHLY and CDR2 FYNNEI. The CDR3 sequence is CASRRTGGNSNQPQHF. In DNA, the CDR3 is TGTGCCAGCAGAAGAACAGGGGGCAATAGCAATCAGCCCCAGCATTTT. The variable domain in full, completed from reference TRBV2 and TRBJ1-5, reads EPEVTQTPSHQVTQMGQEVILRCVPISNHLYFYWYRQILGQKVEFLVSFYNNEISEKSEIFDDQFSVERPDGSNFTLKIRSTKLEDSAMYFCASRRTGGNSNQPQHFGDGTRLSIL.

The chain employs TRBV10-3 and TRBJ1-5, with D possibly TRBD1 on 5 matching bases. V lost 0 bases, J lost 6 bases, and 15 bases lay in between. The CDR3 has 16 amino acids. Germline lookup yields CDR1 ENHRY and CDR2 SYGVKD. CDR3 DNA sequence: TGTGCCATCAGTGAGTCGCTTCCGGGCGGGGGTCAGCCCCAGCATTTT. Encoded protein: CAISESLPGGGQPQHF.

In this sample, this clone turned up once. Here the CDR3 reads CASTDLYEQYF. CDR3 DNA: TGTGCCAGCACCGACCTCTACGAGCAGTACTTC. V is TRBV6-1 and J is TRBJ2-7; no definite D call. Germline values: CDR1 MNHNS, CDR2 SASEGT. Deletions cut 7 bases from V and 3 bases from J, with 7 bases between. This CDR3 has 11 amino acids.

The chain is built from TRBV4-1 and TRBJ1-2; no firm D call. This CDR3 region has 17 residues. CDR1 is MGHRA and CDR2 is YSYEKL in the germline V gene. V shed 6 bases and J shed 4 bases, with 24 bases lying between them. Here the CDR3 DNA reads TGCGCCAGCAGGCCCATTTTGGAGGCCGGATCTGGCTATGGCTACACCTTC. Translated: CASRPILEAGSGYGYTF.

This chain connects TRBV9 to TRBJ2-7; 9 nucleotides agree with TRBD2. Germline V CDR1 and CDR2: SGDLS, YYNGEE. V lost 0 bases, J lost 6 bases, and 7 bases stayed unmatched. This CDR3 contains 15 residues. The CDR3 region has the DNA TGTGCCAGCAGCGTAGAGCTAGCGGGAACTAGCGAGCAGTACTTC. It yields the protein CASSVELAGTSEQYF.

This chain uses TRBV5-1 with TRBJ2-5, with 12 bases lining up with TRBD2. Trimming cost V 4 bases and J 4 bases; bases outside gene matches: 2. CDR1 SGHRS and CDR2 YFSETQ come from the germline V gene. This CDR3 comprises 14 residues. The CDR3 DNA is TGCGCCAGCAGCCCGGGACTAGCGGGAGAGACCCAGTACTTC. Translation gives CASSPGLAGETQYF.

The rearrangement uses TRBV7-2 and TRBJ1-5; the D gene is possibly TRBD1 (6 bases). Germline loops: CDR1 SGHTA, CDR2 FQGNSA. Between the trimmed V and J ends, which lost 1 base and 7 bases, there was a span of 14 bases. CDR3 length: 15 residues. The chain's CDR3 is CASSLEGGSGQPQHF. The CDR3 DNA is TGTGCCAGCAGCTTAGAGGGGGGCTCGGGACAGCCCCAGCATTTT.

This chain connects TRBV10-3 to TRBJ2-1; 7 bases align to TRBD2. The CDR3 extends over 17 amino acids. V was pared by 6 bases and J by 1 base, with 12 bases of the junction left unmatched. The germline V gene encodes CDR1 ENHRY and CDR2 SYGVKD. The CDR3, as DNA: TGTGCCATCAGCGAAGATCTAGCGGCCGCATCCTACAATGAGCAGTTCTTC. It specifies CAISEDLAAASYNEQFF.

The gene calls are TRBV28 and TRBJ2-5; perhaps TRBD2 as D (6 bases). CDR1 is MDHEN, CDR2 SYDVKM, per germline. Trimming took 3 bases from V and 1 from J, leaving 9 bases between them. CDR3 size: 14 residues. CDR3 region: CASSLGGAQETQYF. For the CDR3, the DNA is TGTGCCAGCAGTTTGGGGGGTGCCCAAGAGACCCAGTACTTC.